Reported below is one TCR beta chain. The data are from a study of blood T cell repertoires in COVID-19. The V and J ends lost 0 bases and 9 bases respectively, with 18 bases between them. Per the germline V gene, CDR1 is KGHSH and CDR2 is LQKENI. The CDR3 length is 16 residues. Two negative PCRs, clearance, or symptom resolution were required of recovered Cohort 3 donors. Measured with immunoSEQ multiplex PCR; TCRdb has only the in-frame clones, and not every one. The profile shows around 300,000 clones, approximately 86% of them singletons. The chain carries TRBV18 and TRBJ1-5; weak D call: TRBD1 (5 bases). This clonotype was obtained from a woman under 30 who had recovered from COVID-19. The sample was PBMCs or T cells enriched from blood (not recorded which). CDR3 region: CASSPPMQGAGRPQHF. CDR3 nucleotides: TGTGCCAGCTCACCACCGATGCAGGGAGCGGGTAGGCCCCAGCATTTT.